These 7 T cell receptor beta chains share one sample of origin, sequenced in a study of blood T cells in healthy people across ages. The second PCR ran roughly 6 to 11 cycles with a sample-barcoded 5' primer and J-beta primers. From the 5' RACE reads, TCRdb called clonotypes with MiXCR, one entry per CDR3 protein. The repertoire holds 600,000 to 650,000 distinct CDR3 sequences, with under 65% as singletons. Sequencing used blood. The receptor set was obtained from a man in his sixties in good health.

The genes are TRBV20-1 and TRBJ2-7; 8 bases map to TRBD1. Germline V gene lookup returns CDR1 DFQATT and CDR2 SNEGSKA (reference sequence). J was trimmed by 6 bases and V by 6 bases; bases with no gene match: 16. The CDR3 covers 15 residues. The CDR3 DNA is TGCAGTGCCAAGGACAGGGTTTCTAGTATCGGCGAGCAGTACTTC. Translation: CSAKDRVSSIGEQYF.

The chain uses TRBV12-3 or TRBV12-4 and TRBJ1-6; D might be TRBD1 (5 bases). Trimming shortened V by 2 bases and J by 9 bases, and 8 bases separated the two germline ends. The CDR3 spans 13 residues. The CDR3 reads CASSLNRGSPLHF. The CDR3 region has the DNA TGTGCCAGCAGTTTAAATAGGGGTTCACCCCTCCACTTT.

This CDR3 reads CSAVLGGVTDTQYF. CDR3 nucleotides: TGCAGTGCTGTACTCGGGGGGGTCACAGATACGCAGTATTTT. J is TRBJ2-3 and V is TRBV20-1; 8 nucleotides agree with TRBD2. Germline-derived CDR1 and CDR2 are DFQATT and SNEGSKA (reference sequence). V shed 5 bases, J shed 2 bases, and the junction held 6 bases outside the gene matches. CDR3 size: 14 residues.

V gene TRBV2 combines with J gene TRBJ2-3; D is undetermined. The V gene's germline CDR1 is SNHLY and CDR2 FYNNEI. The V gene lost 4 bases and the J gene lost 1 base, with 6 bases spanning the gap. This CDR3 has 13 residues. In DNA, the CDR3 is TGTGCCAGCAGTGTCTTGGGCACAGATACGCAGTATTTT. Protein product: CASSVLGTDTQYF.

The V gene is TRBV9, the J gene TRBJ2-3; D is unclear. The V gene lost 2 bases and the J gene lost 1 base, with 8 bases spanning the gap. The CDR3 consists of 14 residues. The germline V gene has CDR1 SGDLS and CDR2 YYNGEE. The CDR3 nucleotides are TGTGCCAGCAGCGTTTTCGAGGGCACAGATACGCAGTATTTT. Amino acid sequence: CASSVFEGTDTQYF.

In this sample, this clonotype turned up a few times. The chain has TRBV29-1 and TRBJ2-5; D is uncertain. V was clipped by 0 bases and J by 5 bases, with 13 bases between them. This CDR3 comprises 14 residues. Germline assignment: CDR1 SQVTM and CDR2 ANQGSEA. In nucleotides, the CDR3 is TGCAGCGTTGAAGACGGCCTCGACGGCGAGACCCAGTACTTC. Amino acids: CSVEDGLDGETQYF.

The chain employs TRBV10-3 and TRBJ2-7, with D possibly TRBD2 on 6 matching bases. Germline V gene data show CDR1 as ENHRY and CDR2 as SYGVKD. The CDR3 is 15 residues long. V lost 5 bases and J 0 bases, leaving 14 bases between the germline ends. The CDR3 DNA reads TGTGCCATCAGTCCCGGCGGGGCCAGCTCCTACGAGCAGTACTTC. Its translation is CAISPGGASSYEQYF.